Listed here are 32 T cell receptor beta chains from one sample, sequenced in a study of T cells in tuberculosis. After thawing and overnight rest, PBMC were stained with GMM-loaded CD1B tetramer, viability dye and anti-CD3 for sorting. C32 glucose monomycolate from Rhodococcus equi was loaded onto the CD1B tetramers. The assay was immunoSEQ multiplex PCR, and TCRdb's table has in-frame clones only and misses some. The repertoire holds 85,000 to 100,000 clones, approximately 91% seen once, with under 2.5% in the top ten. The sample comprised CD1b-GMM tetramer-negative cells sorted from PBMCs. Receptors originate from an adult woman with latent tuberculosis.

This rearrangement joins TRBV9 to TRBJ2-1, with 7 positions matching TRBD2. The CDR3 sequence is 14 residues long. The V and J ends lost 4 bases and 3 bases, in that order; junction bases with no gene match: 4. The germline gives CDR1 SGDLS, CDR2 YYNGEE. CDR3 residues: CASSPRTSYNEQFF. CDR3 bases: TGTGCCAGCAGCCCCCGGACTAGCTACAATGAGCAGTTCTTC.

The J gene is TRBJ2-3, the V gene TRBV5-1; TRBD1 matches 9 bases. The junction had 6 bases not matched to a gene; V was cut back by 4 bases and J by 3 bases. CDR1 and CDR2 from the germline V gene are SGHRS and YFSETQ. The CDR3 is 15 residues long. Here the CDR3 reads CASSPGQGRTDTQYF. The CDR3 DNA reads TGCGCCAGCAGCCCGGGACAGGGAAGGACAGATACGCAGTATTTT.

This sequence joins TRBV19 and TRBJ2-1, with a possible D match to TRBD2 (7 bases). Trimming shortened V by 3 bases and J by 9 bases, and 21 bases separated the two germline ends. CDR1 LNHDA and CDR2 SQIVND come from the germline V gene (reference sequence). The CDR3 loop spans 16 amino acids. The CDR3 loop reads CASSIRGGAGHSEQFF. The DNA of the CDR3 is TGTGCCAGTAGTATTAGGGGGGGAGCGGGGCACTCTGAGCAGTTCTTC.

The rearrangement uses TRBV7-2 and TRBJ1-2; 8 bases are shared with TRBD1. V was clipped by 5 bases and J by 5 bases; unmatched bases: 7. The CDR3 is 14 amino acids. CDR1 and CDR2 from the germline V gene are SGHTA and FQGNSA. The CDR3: CASSAGGLVYGYTF. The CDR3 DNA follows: TGTGCCAGCAGCGCAGGGGGCTTGGTTTATGGCTACACCTTC. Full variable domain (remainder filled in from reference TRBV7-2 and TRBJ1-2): GAGVSQSPSNKVTEKGKDVELRCDPISGHTALYWYRQSLGQGLEFLIYFQGNSAPDKSGLPSDRFSAERTGGSVSTLTIQRTQQEDSAVYLCASSAGGLVYGYTFGSGTRLTVV.

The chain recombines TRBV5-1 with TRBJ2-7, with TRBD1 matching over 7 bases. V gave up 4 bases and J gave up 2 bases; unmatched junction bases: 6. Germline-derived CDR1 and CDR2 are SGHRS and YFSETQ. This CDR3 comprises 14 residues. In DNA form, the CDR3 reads TGCGCCAGCAGCGCGACAGGGCCCCCCTACGAGCAGTACTTC. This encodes CASSATGPPYEQYF. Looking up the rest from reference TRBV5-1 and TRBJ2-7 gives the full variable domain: KAGVTQTPRYLIKTRGQQVTLSCSPISGHRSVSWYQQTPGQGLQFLFEYFSETQRNKGNFPGRFSGRQFSNSRSEMNVSTLELGDSALYLCASSATGPPYEQYFGPGTRLTVT.

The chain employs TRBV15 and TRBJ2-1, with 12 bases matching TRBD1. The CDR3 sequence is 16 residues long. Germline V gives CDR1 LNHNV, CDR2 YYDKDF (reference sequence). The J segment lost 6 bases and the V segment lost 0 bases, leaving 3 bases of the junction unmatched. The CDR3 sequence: CATSRDRDRGRNEQFF. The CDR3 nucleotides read TGTGCCACCAGCAGAGACCGGGACAGGGGGCGCAATGAGCAGTTCTTC. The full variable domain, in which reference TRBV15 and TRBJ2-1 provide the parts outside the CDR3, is DAMVIQNPRYQVTQFGKPVTLSCSQTLNHNVMYWYQQKSSQAPKLLFHYYDKDFNNEADTPDNFQSRRPNTSFCFLDIRSPGLGDTAMYLCATSRDRDRGRNEQFFGPGTRLTVL.

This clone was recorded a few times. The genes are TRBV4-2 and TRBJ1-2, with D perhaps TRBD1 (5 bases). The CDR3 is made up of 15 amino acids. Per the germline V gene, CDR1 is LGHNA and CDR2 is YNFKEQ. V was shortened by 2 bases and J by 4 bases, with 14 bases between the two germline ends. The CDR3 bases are TGTGCCAGCAGCCAAAGCCGAGGAGGGACCTATGGCTACACCTTC. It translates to CASSQSRGGTYGYTF.

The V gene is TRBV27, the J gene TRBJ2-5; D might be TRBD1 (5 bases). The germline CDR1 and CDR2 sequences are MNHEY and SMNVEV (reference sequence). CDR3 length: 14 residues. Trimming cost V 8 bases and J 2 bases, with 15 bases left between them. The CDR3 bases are TGTGCCAGCGGACATGAGGAATCACAAGAGACCCAGTACTTC. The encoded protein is CASGHEESQETQYF.

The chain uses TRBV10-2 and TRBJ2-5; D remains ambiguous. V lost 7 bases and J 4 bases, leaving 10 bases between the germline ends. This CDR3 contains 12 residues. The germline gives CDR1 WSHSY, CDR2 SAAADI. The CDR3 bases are TGCGCCAGCAATAACGGAGTAGAGACCCAGTACTTC. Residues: CASNNGVETQYF.

In DNA, the CDR3 is TGTGCCAGCACCAAACAGGGGGCAAACTATGGCTACACCTTC. Translating gives CASTKQGANYGYTF. The chain uses TRBV7-9 and TRBJ1-2; the match to TRBD1 covers 9 bases. This CDR3 is built from 14 residues. Germline V gene sequence: CDR1 SEHNR, CDR2 FQNEAQ (reference sequence). The J segment lost 2 bases and the V segment lost 7 bases, leaving 5 bases of the junction unmatched.

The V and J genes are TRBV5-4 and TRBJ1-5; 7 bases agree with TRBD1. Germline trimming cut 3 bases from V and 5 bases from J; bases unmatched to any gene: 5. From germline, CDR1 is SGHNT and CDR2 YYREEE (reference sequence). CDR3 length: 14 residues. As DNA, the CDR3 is TGTGCCAGCAGCTCGGGACAGACCGATCAGCCCCAGCATTTT. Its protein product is CASSSGQTDQPQHF.

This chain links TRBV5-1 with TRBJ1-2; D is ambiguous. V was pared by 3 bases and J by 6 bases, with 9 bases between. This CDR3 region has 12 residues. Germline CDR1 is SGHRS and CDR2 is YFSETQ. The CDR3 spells CASSSGIDGYTF. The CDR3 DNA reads TGCGCCAGCAGCTCGGGAATCGATGGCTACACCTTC.

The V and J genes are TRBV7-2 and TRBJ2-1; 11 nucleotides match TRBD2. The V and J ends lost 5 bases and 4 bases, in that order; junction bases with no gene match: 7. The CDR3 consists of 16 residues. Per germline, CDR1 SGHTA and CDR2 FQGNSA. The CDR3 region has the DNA TGTGCCAGCAGCACCACGGGACTAGCGGAATACAATGAGCAGTTCTTC. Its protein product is CASSTTGLAEYNEQFF.

The CDR3 DNA reads as TGTGCCAGCCGCGACGACAGGAACACTGAAGCTTTCTTT. Translation: CASRDDRNTEAFF. This chain links TRBV7-9 with TRBJ1-1; possible D gene TRBD1, 5 bases. The CDR3 runs 13 residues. Germline CDR1 reads SEHNR; CDR2 reads FQNEAQ (reference sequence). Deletions cut 8 bases from V and 1 base from J, with 11 bases between.

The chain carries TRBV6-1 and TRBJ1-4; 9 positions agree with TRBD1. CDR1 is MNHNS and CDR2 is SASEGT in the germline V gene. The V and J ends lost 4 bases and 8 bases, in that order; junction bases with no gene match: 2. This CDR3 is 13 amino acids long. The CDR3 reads CASSVDRGEKLFF. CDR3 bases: TGTGCCAGCAGTGTAGACAGGGGGGAAAAACTGTTTTTT.

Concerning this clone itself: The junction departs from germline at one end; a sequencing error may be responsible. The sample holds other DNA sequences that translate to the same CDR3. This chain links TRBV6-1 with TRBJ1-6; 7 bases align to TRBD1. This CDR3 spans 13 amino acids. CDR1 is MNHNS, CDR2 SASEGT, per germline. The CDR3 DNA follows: TGTGCCAGCAGCCCGGGACAGAATTCACCTCTCCACTTT. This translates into CASSPGQNSPLHF.

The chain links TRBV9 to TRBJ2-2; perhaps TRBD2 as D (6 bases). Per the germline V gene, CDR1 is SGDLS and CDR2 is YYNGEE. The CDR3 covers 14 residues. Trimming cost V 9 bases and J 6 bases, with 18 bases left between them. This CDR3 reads CATSEGPGAGELFF. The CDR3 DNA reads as TGTGCCACCTCCGAGGGGCCGGGGGCCGGGGAGCTGTTTTTT.

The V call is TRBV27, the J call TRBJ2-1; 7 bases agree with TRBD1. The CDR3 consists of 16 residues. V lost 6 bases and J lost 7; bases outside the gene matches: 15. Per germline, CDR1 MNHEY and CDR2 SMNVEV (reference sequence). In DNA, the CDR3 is TGTGCCAGCAGCCGGAGACAGACAGGGCAGGCGAATGAGCAGTTCTTC. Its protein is CASSRRQTGQANEQFF.

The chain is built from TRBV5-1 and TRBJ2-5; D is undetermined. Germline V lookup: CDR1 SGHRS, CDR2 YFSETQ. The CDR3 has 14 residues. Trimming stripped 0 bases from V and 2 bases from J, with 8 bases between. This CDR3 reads CASSLVPRQETQYF. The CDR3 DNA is TGCGCCAGCAGCTTGGTGCCCAGACAAGAGACCCAGTACTTC.

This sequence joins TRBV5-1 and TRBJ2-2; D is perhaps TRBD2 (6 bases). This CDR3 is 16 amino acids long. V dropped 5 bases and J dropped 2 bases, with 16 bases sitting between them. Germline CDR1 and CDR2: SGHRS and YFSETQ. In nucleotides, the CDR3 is TGCGCCAGCAGACCGGGACTTACTTTAAACACCGGGGAGCTGTTTTTT. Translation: CASRPGLTLNTGELFF.

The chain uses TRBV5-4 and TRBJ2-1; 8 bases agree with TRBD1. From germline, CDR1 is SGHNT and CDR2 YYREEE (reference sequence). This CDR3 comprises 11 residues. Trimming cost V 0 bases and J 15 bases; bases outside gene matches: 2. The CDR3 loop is CASSLAGQAFF. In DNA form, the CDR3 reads TGTGCCAGCAGCTTGGCGGGACAGGCGTTCTTC.

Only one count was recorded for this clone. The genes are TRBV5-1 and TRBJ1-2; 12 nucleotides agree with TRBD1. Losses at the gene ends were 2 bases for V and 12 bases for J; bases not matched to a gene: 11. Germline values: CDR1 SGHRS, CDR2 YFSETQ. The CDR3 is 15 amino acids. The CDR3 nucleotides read TGCGCCAGCAGCTTAACCCCGGGACAGGGGGCTCAGCACACCTTC. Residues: CASSLTPGQGAQHTF.

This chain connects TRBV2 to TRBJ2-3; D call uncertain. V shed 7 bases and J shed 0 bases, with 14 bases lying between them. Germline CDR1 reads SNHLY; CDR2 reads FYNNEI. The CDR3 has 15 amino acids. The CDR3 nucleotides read TGTGCCAGCAATATCAATTGGCCGAGCACAGATACGCAGTATTTT. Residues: CASNINWPSTDTQYF.

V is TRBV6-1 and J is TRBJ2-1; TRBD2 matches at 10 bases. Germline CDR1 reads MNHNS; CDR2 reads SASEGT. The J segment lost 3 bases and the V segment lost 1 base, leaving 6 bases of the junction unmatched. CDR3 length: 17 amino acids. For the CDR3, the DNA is TGTGCCAGCAGTGAAGATGTAGCGGGGGGCATCTACAATGAGCAGTTCTTC. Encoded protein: CASSEDVAGGIYNEQFF.

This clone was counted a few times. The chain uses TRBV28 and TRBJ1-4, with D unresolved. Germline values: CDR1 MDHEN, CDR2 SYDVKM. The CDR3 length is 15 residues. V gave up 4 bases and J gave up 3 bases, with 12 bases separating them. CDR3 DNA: TGTGCCAGCAGTTCCGGGTGGGAGGCTAATGAAAAACTGTTTTTT. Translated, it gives CASSSGWEANEKLFF.

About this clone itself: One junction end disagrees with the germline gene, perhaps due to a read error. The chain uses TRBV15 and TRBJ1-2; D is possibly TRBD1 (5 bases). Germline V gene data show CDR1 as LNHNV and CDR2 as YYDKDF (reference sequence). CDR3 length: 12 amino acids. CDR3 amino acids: CATSRINYRTLF. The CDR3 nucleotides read TGTGCCACCAGCCGGATTAACTACAGGACACTCTTC.

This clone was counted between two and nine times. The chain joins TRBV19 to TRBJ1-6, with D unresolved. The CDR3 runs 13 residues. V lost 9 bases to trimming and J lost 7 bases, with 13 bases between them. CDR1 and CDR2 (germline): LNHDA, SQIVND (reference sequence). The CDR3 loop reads CASSLGRNSPLHF. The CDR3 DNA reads TGTGCCAGCAGCCTCGGGAGGAATTCACCCCTCCACTTT.

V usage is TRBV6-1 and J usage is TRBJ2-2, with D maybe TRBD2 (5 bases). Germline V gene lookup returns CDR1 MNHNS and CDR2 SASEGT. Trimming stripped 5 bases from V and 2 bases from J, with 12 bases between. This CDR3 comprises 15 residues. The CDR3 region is CASSPGILNTGELFF. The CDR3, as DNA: TGTGCCAGCAGTCCGGGAATTTTAAACACCGGGGAGCTGTTTTTT.

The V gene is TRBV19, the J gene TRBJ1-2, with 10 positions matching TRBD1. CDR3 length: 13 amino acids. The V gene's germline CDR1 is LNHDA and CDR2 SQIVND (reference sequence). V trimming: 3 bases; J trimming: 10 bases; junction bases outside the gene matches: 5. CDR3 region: CASSIFGTGDYTF. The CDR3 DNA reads TGTGCCAGTAGTATTTTCGGGACAGGGGACTACACCTTC.

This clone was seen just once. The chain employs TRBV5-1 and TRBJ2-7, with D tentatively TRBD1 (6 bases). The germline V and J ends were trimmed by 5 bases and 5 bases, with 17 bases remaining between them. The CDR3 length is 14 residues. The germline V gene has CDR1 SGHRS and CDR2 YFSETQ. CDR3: CASSPQQGRNEQYF. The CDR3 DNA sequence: TGCGCCAGCAGTCCGCAGCAGGGGAGAAACGAGCAGTACTTC. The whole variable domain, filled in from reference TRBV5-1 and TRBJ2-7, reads KAGVTQTPRYLIKTRGQQVTLSCSPISGHRSVSWYQQTPGQGLQFLFEYFSETQRNKGNFPGRFSGRQFSNSRSEMNVSTLELGDSALYLCASSPQQGRNEQYFGPGTRLTVT.

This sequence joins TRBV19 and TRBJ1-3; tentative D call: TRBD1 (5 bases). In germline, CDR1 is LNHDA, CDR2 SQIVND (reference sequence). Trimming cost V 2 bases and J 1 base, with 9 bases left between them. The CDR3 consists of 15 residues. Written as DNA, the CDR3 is TGTGCCAGTAGTATATCGGGGGAATCTGGAAACACCATATATTTT. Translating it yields CASSISGESGNTIYF.

CDR3 nucleotides: TGTGCCAGCAAACCAGGGGTGGGGAATGAAAAACTGTTTTTT. Amino acids: CASKPGVGNEKLFF. The chain couples TRBV2 to TRBJ1-4, with D possibly TRBD1 on 6 matching bases. CDR1 is SNHLY, CDR2 FYNNEI, per germline. The CDR3 spans 14 residues. Deletions cut 7 bases from V and 5 bases from J, with 14 bases between.